This TCR beta chain was identified in a study of human T cells and chemical hapten exposure. V shed 3 bases and J shed 2 bases, with 13 bases lying between them. Germline V gives CDR1 DFQATT, CDR2 SNEGSKA (reference sequence). This CDR3 has 15 residues. Time point reported: patch test 1, 2 weeks after DPC sensitization. The sample's treatment: therapeutic diphenylcyclopropenone sensitization with weekly scalp DPC. Drawing of blood took place ahead of applying each patch test. TCRdb analysed the RACE reads with MiXCR anew, one entry per CDR3 protein. The sample has approximately 82,000 distinct CDR3 sequences, about 10% seen once. This clonotype was detected a few times. Antigen: not known. General observations from the study: Alopecia in the donors means their immune response may deviate from healthy people's.

Source: whole blood, taken in connection with sensitization to the hapten diphenylcyclopropenone (DPC). This receptor was obtained from a man aged 40-49 years with alopecia areata. Some clones in this sample may be carry-over from other donors' samples. The rearrangement links TRBV20-1 to TRBJ2-2; D gene ambiguous. The CDR3, as DNA: TGCAGTGCTAGGGGTCCTACCATTAACACCGGGGAGCTGTTTTTT. It specifies CSARGPTINTGELFF.